The 3 T cell receptor beta chains given below trace back to one sample, sequenced in a study. TCRdb re-called the 5' RACE reads through MiXCR, storing one row per CDR3 protein. Among nearly 40,000 distinct CDR3 sequences listed, approximately 19% were seen once. What was sequenced was naive CD4+ T cells sorted from a lymph node. Subset meaning: naive CD4+ T cells, CD4+CD45RA+CD25-. The receptor set was obtained from a female donor with breast cancer.

The rearrangement uses TRBV9 and TRBJ2-2, with D unresolved. CDR1 SGDLS and CDR2 YYNGEE come from the germline V gene. V gave up 2 bases and J gave up 2 bases, with 13 bases separating them. The CDR3 extends over 16 amino acids. CDR3 nucleotides: TGTGCCAGCAGCGTTTCCCCCGGTCCAAACACCGGGGAGCTGTTTTTT. Encoded protein: CASSVSPGPNTGELFF. The full variable domain, rest sourced from reference TRBV9 and TRBJ2-2, is DSGVTQTPKHLITATGQRVTLRCSPRSGDLSVYWYQQSLDQGLQFLIQYYNGEERAKGNILERFSAQQFPDLHSELNLSSLELGDSALYFCASSVSPGPNTGELFFGEGSRLTVL.

The rearrangement uses TRBV5-1 and TRBJ2-1; TRBD2 agrees at 7 bases. Trimming removed 2 bases from V and 7 bases from J; junction bases left unmatched: 12. Germline CDR1 is SGHRS and CDR2 is YFSETQ. The length of the CDR3 is 16 residues. CDR3 coding DNA: TGCGCCAGCAGCTTTCTCGCTAGCGGAGTAGGGAATGAGCAGTTCTTC. Translated, it gives CASSFLASGVGNEQFF.

This clonotype was observed at least ten times. The chain joins TRBV9 to TRBJ2-5, with D unclear. V dropped 4 bases and J dropped 0 bases, with 10 bases sitting between them. This CDR3 contains 14 residues. Per the germline V gene, CDR1 is SGDLS and CDR2 is YYNGEE. DNA for the CDR3: TGTGCCAGCAGCTCCAATCAGTACCAAGAGACCCAGTACTTC. This codes for CASSSNQYQETQYF.